This entry lists 18 T cell receptor beta chains sequenced from one sample in a study of identical twins. TCRdb re-called the 5' RACE reads through MiXCR, storing one row per CDR3 protein. The sample has approximately 630,000 distinct CDR3 sequences, under 8.5% seen once. This sample also belongs to another study, concerning yellow fever vaccine responses in identical twins.

The sequencing input was PBMCs. The receptors shown here come from a woman aged 18-35 years in good health.

This clonotype was recorded only once. The chain combines TRBV27 with TRBJ2-3; D uncertain. The CDR3 covers 17 residues. Looked up from germline, CDR1 is MNHEY and CDR2 is SMNVEV (reference sequence). Trimming took off 2 bases at V and 0 bases at J, with 15 bases between the two ends. DNA of the CDR3: TGTGCCAGCAGTTTAGACCCCTATCAGTCTAGCACAGATACGCAGTATTTT. Its translation: CASSLDPYQSSTDTQYF.

This clonotype was seen at least ten times. The chain recombines TRBV5-1 with TRBJ2-3; TRBD2 agrees at 8 bases. The CDR3 loop spans 16 amino acids. V lost 4 bases and J lost 6; bases outside the gene matches: 13. The germline V gene encodes CDR1 SGHRS and CDR2 YFSETQ. CDR3 in DNA: TGCGCCAGCAGCCCGGGATTAGCGGGACCCCGTGATACGCAGTATTTT. The encoded protein is CASSPGLAGPRDTQYF. Supplemented by reference TRBV5-1 and TRBJ2-3, the full variable domain reads KAGVTQTPRYLIKTRGQQVTLSCSPISGHRSVSWYQQTPGQGLQFLFEYFSETQRNKGNFPGRFSGRQFSNSRSEMNVSTLELGDSALYLCASSPGLAGPRDTQYFGPGTRLTVL.

The chain joins TRBV24-1 to TRBJ1-2; possible D gene TRBD1, 5 bases. Germline lookup yields CDR1 KGHDR and CDR2 SFDVKD. V was shortened by 0 bases and J by 6 bases, with 7 bases between the two germline ends. The CDR3 covers 13 residues. The CDR3 loop reads CATSDLSGNGYTF. The CDR3, as DNA: TGTGCCACCAGTGATTTGTCAGGGAATGGCTACACCTTC.

This clonotype was seen more than once but under ten times. V and J are TRBV27 and TRBJ2-5; D gene uncertain. CDR1 MNHEY and CDR2 SMNVEV come from the germline V gene (reference sequence). V shed 1 base and J shed 4 bases, with 10 bases lying between them. This CDR3 is built from 14 residues. CDR3 in DNA: TGTGCCAGCAGTTTATTCCCAGGTTCAGAGACCCAGTACTTC. Protein: CASSLFPGSETQYF.

This clonotype occurred many times. The V call is TRBV6-1, the J call TRBJ1-1; D is possibly TRBD1 (5 bases). The CDR3 is 19 amino acids. V was cut by 4 bases and J by 2 bases, with 26 bases left in between. The V gene's germline CDR1 is MNHNS and CDR2 SASEGT. CDR3: CASSVGARQEWPANTEAFF. The CDR3 region has the DNA TGTGCCAGCAGTGTAGGGGCGAGGCAAGAATGGCCTGCCAACACTGAAGCTTTCTTT.

The sample holds a few counts of this clonotype. The chain recombines TRBV6-2 or TRBV6-3 with TRBJ2-7, with 13 bases aligning to TRBD2. The CDR3 is 20 amino acids. Trimming at V came to 1 base and at J to 0 bases, leaving 12 bases not matched to a gene. In germline, CDR1 is MNHEY, CDR2 SVGEGT. The CDR3: CASSYWTDSGLAGASYEQYF. Here the CDR3 DNA reads TGTGCCAGCAGTTACTGGACGGACTCCGGACTAGCGGGGGCCTCCTACGAGCAGTACTTC.

The V gene is TRBV7-2, the J gene TRBJ1-1, with D possibly TRBD1 on 5 matching bases. CDR1 is SGHTA, CDR2 FQGNSA, per germline. Trimming took off 1 base at V and 4 bases at J, with 13 bases between the two ends. CDR3 length equals 15 residues. CDR3 nucleotides: TGTGCCAGCAGCTTAGTGGGGGGGGGAGGCACTGAAGCTTTCTTT. Protein sequence: CASSLVGGGGTEAFF.

CDR3 residues: CATSRGLAGRGASYEQYF. The CDR3 DNA is TGTGCCACCAGCAGAGGACTAGCGGGGCGAGGGGCTTCCTACGAGCAGTACTTC. The chain is built from TRBV15 and TRBJ2-7; 11 bases line up with TRBD2. The V and J ends lost 1 base and 1 base, in that order; junction bases with no gene match: 9. The CDR3 has 18 amino acids. The V gene's germline CDR1 is LNHNV and CDR2 YYDKDF (reference sequence).

A few counts support this clonotype. The rearrangement joins TRBV5-1 to TRBJ2-7; 14 bases align to TRBD2. Per the germline V gene, CDR1 is SGHRS and CDR2 is YFSETQ. The CDR3 has 16 amino acids. V shed 3 bases, J shed 6 bases, and the junction held 8 bases outside the gene matches. The CDR3, as DNA: TGCGCCAGCAGCTCGGGGACTAGCGGGAGATTCAGCGAGCAGTACTTC. It specifies CASSSGTSGRFSEQYF.

This clonotype showed up just a few times. The V and J genes are TRBV12-3 or TRBV12-4 and TRBJ2-5, with 11 bases matching TRBD2. V lost 6 bases, J lost 4 bases, and 7 bases stayed unmatched. The CDR3 totals 15 residues. CDR3 sequence: CASRSNSGGAETQYF. The CDR3 DNA reads as TGTGCCAGCAGATCGAATAGCGGGGGGGCAGAGACCCAGTACTTC.

The CDR3 region is CASNSQIQETQYF. CDR3 bases: TGTGCCAGCAACAGCCAGATCCAAGAGACCCAGTACTTC. This chain links TRBV6-1 with TRBJ2-5; D remains unclear. V was shortened by 7 bases and J by 1 base, with 10 bases between the two germline ends. The CDR3 is made up of 13 amino acids. Germline values: CDR1 MNHNS, CDR2 SASEGT.

The chain is built from TRBV11-1 and TRBJ1-4; D is undetermined. This CDR3 region has 19 residues. Germline V lookup: CDR1 SGHAT, CDR2 FQDESV (reference sequence). V was clipped by 3 bases and J by 0 bases, with 20 bases between them. The CDR3 DNA is TGTGCCAGCAGCTTTCAACTCATCGGCCGACTTGCAACTAATGAAAAACTGTTTTTT. This gives the protein CASSFQLIGRLATNEKLFF.

This clonotype has more than one count but fewer than ten. This sequence joins TRBV4-2 and TRBJ2-7; 9 bases map to TRBD2. In germline, CDR1 is LGHNA, CDR2 YNFKEQ. The CDR3 contains 17 residues. J lost 4 bases, V lost 5 bases, and 15 bases had no gene match. The CDR3 spells CASSSATTGTSTYEQYF. As DNA, the CDR3 is TGTGCCAGCAGCTCCGCAACAACCGGGACTAGCACTTACGAGCAGTACTTC.

The chain links TRBV4-1 to TRBJ2-7, with TRBD1 matching over 8 bases. This CDR3 is 15 amino acids long. J gave up 3 bases and V 0 bases, and 4 bases lay outside the gene matches. Germline assignment: CDR1 MGHRA and CDR2 YSYEKL. In DNA, the CDR3 is TGCGCCAGCAGCCAAGACGGGACAGGCGGCTACGAGCAGTACTTC. This codes for CASSQDGTGGYEQYF.

V gene TRBV2 combines with J gene TRBJ2-5; D remains unclear. CDR1 and CDR2 from the germline V gene are SNHLY and FYNNEI. This CDR3 spans 14 amino acids. V was shortened by 7 bases and J by 4 bases, with 16 bases between the two germline ends. In DNA, the CDR3 is TGTGCCAGCACCCGAGTCAGTCCCGGAGAGACCCAGTACTTC. Its protein is CASTRVSPGETQYF.

This clonotype has ten or more counts. V usage is TRBV5-1 and J usage is TRBJ1-1; TRBD1 might be the D (5 bases). Trimming took off 0 bases at V and 3 bases at J, with 9 bases between the two ends. CDR1 and CDR2 from the germline V gene are SGHRS and YFSETQ. The CDR3 consists of 14 residues. CDR3 in DNA: TGCGCCAGCAGCTTGGTTGCGGGGGACACTGAAGCTTTCTTT. It yields the protein CASSLVAGDTEAFF.

In this sample, this clonotype turned up many times. This chain links TRBV5-1 with TRBJ1-1, with D perhaps TRBD1 (6 bases). The length of the CDR3 is 15 residues. Trimming removed 5 bases at V and 2 bases at J, with 16 bases between. Germline values: CDR1 SGHRS, CDR2 YFSETQ. The CDR3 nucleotides are TGCGCCAGCAGTCCGAGAACAGGGTTTAACACTGAAGCTTTCTTT. This gives the protein CASSPRTGFNTEAFF. The full variable domain, with the rest looked up from reference TRBV5-1 and TRBJ1-1, is KAGVTQTPRYLIKTRGQQVTLSCSPISGHRSVSWYQQTPGQGLQFLFEYFSETQRNKGNFPGRFSGRQFSNSRSEMNVSTLELGDSALYLCASSPRTGFNTEAFFGQGTRLTVV.

This clonotype was seen only a few times. This chain uses TRBV5-1 with TRBJ2-1; D call uncertain. Germline CDR1 reads SGHRS; CDR2 reads YFSETQ. CDR3 length equals 16 residues. The V and J ends lost 3 bases and 0 bases respectively, with 13 bases between them. The CDR3 protein is CASSSVGASSYNEQFF. The CDR3 DNA is TGCGCCAGCAGCTCGGTAGGAGCAAGCTCCTACAATGAGCAGTTCTTC.